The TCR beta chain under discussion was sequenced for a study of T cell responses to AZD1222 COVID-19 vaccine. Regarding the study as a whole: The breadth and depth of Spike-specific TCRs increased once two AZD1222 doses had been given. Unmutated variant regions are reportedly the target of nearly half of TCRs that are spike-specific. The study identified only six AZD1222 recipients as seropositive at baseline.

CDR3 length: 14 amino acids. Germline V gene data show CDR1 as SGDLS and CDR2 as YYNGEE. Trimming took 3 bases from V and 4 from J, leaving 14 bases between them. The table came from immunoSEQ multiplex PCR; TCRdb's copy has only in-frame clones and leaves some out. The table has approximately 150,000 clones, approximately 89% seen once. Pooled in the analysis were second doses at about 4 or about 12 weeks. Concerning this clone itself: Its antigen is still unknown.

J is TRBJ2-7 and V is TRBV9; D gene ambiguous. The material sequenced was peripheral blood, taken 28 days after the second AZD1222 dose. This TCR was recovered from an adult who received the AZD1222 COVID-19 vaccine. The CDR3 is CASSANDGTYEQYF. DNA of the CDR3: TGTGCCAGCAGCGCAAATGACGGAACGTACGAGCAGTACTTC. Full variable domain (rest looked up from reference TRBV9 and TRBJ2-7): DSGVTQTPKHLITATGQRVTLRCSPRSGDLSVYWYQQSLDQGLQFLIQYYNGEERAKGNILERFSAQQFPDLHSELNLSSLELGDSALYFCASSANDGTYEQYFGPGTRLTVT.